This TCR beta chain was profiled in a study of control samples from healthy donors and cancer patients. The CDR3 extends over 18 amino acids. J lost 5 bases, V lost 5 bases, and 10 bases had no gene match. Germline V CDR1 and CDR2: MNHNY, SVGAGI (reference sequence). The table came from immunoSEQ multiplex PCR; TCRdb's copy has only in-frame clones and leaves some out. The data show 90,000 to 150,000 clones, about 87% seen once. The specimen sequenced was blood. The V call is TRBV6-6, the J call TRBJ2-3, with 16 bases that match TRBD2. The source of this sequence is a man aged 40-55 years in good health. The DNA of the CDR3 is TGTGCCAGCAGTCCTCCGGGACTAGCGGGGGGGCAGGTAGATACGCAGTATTTT. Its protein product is CASSPPGLAGGQVDTQYF.